Reported below is one T cell receptor (beta chain). The data are from a study of CD8+ T cells in alopecia areata. The CDR3 runs to 13 residues. With 1 base removed from V and 8 bases from J, the gap between germline ends came to 9 bases. In germline, CDR1 is MGHRA, CDR2 YSYEKL. In each case, RNA was isolated and then reverse transcribed into cDNA as the sequencing template. Using immunoSEQ multiplex PCR, the repertoire was profiled, and TCRdb retains in-frame clones only, with some absent. The table has 120,000 to 150,000 clones, 87% seen once; the top ten hold more than 12%. Sequenced here: CD8+ T cells sorted from blood, sampled at week 0. The chain has TRBV4-1 and TRBJ2-1; D is uncertain. This receptor was taken from a human donor with alopecia areata. CDR3 in DNA: TGCGCCAGCAGCCAAGCAAGCCTCGATGAGCAGTTCTTC. Its protein product is CASSQASLDEQFF.